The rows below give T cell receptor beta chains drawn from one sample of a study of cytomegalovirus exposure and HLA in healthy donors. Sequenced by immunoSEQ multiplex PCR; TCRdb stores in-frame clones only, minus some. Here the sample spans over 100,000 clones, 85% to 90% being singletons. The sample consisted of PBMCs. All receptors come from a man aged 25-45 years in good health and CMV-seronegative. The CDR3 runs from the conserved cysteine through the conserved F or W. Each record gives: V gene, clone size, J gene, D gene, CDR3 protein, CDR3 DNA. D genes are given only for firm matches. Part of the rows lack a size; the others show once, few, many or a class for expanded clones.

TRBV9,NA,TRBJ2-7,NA,CASSVATGRAYEQYF,TGTGCCAGCAGCGTAGCTACAGGGAGGGCCTACGAGCAGTACTTC
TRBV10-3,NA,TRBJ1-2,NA,CAISESIGNNYGYTF,TGTGCCATCAGTGAGTCGATCGGGAATAACTATGGCTACACCTTC
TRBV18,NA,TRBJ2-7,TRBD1,CASSRQGLYEQYF,TGTGCCAGCTCCCGACAGGGGCTATACGAGCAGTACTTC
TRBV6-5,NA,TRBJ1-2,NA,CASSYFSNRGYGYTF,TGTGCCAGCAGTTACTTCTCCAATCGGGGCTATGGCTACACCTTC
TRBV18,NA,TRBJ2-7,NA,CASSTKPADKYEQYF,TGTGCCAGCTCGACGAAACCCGCCGACAAGTACGAGCAGTACTTC
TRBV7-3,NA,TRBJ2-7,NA,CASSLPGSYEQYF,TGTGCCAGCAGCTTACCCGGCTCCTACGAGCAGTACTTC
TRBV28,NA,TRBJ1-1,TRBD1,CASSLTGGVTEAFF,TGTGCCAGCAGTTTGACAGGGGGCGTCACTGAAGCTTTCTTT
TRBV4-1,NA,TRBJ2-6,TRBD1,CASSQLQGVLSGANVLTF,TGCGCCAGCAGCCAATTACAGGGGGTCCTCTCTGGGGCCAACGTCCTGACTTTC
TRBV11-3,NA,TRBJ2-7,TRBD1,CASSLGQGTYEQYF,TGTGCCAGCAGCTTAGGACAGGGGACCTACGAGCAGTACTTC
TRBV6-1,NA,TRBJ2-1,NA,CASSESDINYNEQFF,TGTGCCAGCAGTGAATCGGACATAAACTACAATGAGCAGTTCTTC
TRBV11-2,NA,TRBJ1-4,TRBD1,CASSLMGQVNEKLFF,TGTGCCAGCAGCTTAATGGGACAGGTCAATGAAAAACTGTTTTTT
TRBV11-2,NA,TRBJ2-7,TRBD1,CASSRGQGSYEQYF,TGTGCCAGCAGCCGAGGACAGGGCTCCTACGAGCAGTACTTC
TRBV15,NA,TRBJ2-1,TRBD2,CATSTKVASGGPYNEQFF,TGTGCCACCAGCACCAAGGTCGCTAGCGGGGGTCCCTACAATGAGCAGTTCTTC
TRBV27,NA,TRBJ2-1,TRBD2,CASSLYRTSGYLEQFF,TGTGCCAGCAGTTTATACCGGACTAGCGGGTACCTAGAGCAGTTCTTC
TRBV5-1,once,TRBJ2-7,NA,CASSLMSHEQYF,TGCGCCAGCAGCTTGATGTCTCACGAGCAGTACTTC
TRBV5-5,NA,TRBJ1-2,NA,CASSLDGSYGYTF,TGTGCCAGCAGCTTAGATGGGAGCTATGGCTACACCTTC
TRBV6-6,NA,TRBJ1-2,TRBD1,CASSYIGAGTAYGYTF,TGTGCCAGCAGTTACATCGGGGCCGGGACAGCATATGGCTACACCTTC
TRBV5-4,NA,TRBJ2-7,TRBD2,CASSSRTSGGFYEQYF,TGTGCCAGCAGCTCGCGGACTAGCGGGGGGTTCTACGAGCAGTACTTC
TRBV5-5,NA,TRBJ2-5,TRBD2,CATAREGETQYF,TGTGCCACCGCCCGGGAGGGGGAGACCCAGTACTTC
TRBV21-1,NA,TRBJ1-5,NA,CASSHAFGWGPLNQPQHF,TGTGCCAGCAGCCACGCATTTGGATGGGGCCCCTTAAATCAGCCCCAGCATTTT
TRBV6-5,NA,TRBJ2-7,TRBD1,CASSPGQGGYYEQYF,TGTGCCAGCAGCCCCGGACAGGGCGGCTACTACGAGCAGTACTTC
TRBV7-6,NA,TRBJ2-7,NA,CASSLETGFSYEQYF,TGTGCCAGCAGCTTAGAAACCGGGTTCTCCTACGAGCAGTACTTC
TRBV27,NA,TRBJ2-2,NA,CASSLLYGNTGELFF,TGTGCCAGCAGTTTATTGTACGGGAACACCGGGGAGCTGTTTTTT
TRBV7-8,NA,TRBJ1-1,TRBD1,CASSLLGQGAAEAFF,TGTGCCAGCAGCTTACTGGGACAGGGGGCGGCTGAAGCTTTCTTT
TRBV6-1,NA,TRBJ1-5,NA,CASSQGSLGNQPQHF,TGTGCCAGCAGTCAGGGGAGTCTCGGCAATCAGCCCCAGCATTTT
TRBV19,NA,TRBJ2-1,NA,CASSMGGRKTSSYNEQFF,TGTGCCAGTAGTATGGGAGGAAGGAAGACTAGCTCCTACAATGAGCAGTTCTTC
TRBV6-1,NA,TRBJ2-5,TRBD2,CASTGGSETQYF,TGTGCCAGTACGGGGGGGTCGGAGACCCAGTACTTC
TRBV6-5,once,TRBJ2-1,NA,CASSYYPFASRQFF,TGTGCCAGCAGTTACTACCCCTTCGCATCGAGGCAGTTCTTC
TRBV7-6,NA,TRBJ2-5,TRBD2,CASTLGLAGGPEGTQYF,TGTGCCAGCACCCTGGGACTAGCGGGGGGGCCCGAGGGGACCCAGTACTTC
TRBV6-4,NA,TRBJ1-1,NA,CASSDLQGGRTEAFF,TGTGCCAGCAGTGACCTACAGGGTGGGAGAACTGAAGCTTTCTTT
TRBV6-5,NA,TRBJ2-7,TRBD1,CASSPQTGGNEQYF,TGTGCCAGCAGTCCGCAGACAGGGGGCAACGAGCAGTACTTC
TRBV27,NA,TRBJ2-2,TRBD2,CASSWGGVLNTGELFF,TGTGCCAGCAGTTGGGGGGGAGTCCTGAACACCGGGGAGCTGTTTTTT
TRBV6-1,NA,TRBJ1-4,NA,CASSDDRSSTNEKLFF,TGTGCCAGCAGTGATGACAGGAGTAGCACTAATGAAAAACTGTTTTTT